Below, 7 T cell receptor beta chains from the same sample are listed, as sequenced in a study of T-cell memory formation after mild COVID-19 (dated by TCRdb to the early 2020s). Library creation used 5' RACE. Sequenced on an Illumina NovaSeq 6000. Using fastp trimming at Q25 and MiXCR clonotype assembly, TCRdb reanalyzed the public sequencing data and kept in-frame beta chains. Each entry merges the rows of one CDR3 protein and shows their most common DNA and genes. Counted in this sample were 190,000 or so distinct CDR3 sequences; roughly 23% of them appeared once. Of the sample, 23% falls within the top ten clones. Sequenced sample: PBMCs or a T cell subset sorted from them (not recorded which). The source of these receptors is an adult woman who had mild COVID-19 (a few samples of this study predate the infection). The sample titles of this study are shuffled in the database, so cell type and time point are left out; the donor was told from shared clones.

This chain joins TRBV12-5 and TRBJ2-3; no reliable D call. The CDR3 contains 12 residues. Germline-derived CDR1 and CDR2 are LGHNT and FRNRAP. Trimming shortened V by 1 base and J by 3 bases, and 2 bases separated the two germline ends. The CDR3 DNA is TGTGCTAGTGGTTTGGAAACAGATACGCAGTATTTT. It codes for CASGLETDTQYF.

This rearrangement joins TRBV15 to TRBJ1-4; D gene unclear. Trimming pared 5 bases from V and 2 bases from J, leaving 18 bases between. The CDR3 spans 17 residues. Looked up from germline, CDR1 is LNHNV and CDR2 is YYDKDF (reference sequence). CDR3 protein: CATSFVEPGLTNEKLFF. The CDR3, as DNA: TGTGCCACCAGCTTCGTGGAGCCCGGGTTGACTAATGAAAAACTGTTTTTT.

The V and J genes are TRBV29-1 and TRBJ2-1, with a possible D match to TRBD1 (6 bases). CDR1 is SQVTM, CDR2 ANQGSEA, per germline. This CDR3 is built from 14 residues. Deletions cut 3 bases from V and 5 bases from J, with 14 bases between. The CDR3 region has the DNA TGCAGCGTTGACACGGAAGGGGGAAACAATGAGCAGTTCTTC. Its protein is CSVDTEGGNNEQFF.

The J gene is TRBJ2-5, the V gene TRBV7-2; D perhaps matches TRBD2 (5 bases). Germline V lookup: CDR1 SGHTA, CDR2 FQGNSA. The germline V and J ends were trimmed by 1 base and 6 bases, with 15 bases remaining between them. The CDR3 consists of 15 residues. The CDR3 loop reads CASSLGHGVGKTQYF. CDR3 nucleotides: TGTGCCAGCAGCTTAGGTCACGGGGTAGGAAAGACCCAGTACTTC. The whole variable domain, remainder taken from reference TRBV7-2 and TRBJ2-5, is GAGVSQSPSNKVTEKGKDVELRCDPISGHTALYWYRQSLGQGLEFLIYFQGNSAPDKSGLPSDRFSAERTGGSVSTLTIQRTQQEDSAVYLCASSLGHGVGKTQYFGPGTRLLVL.

This clonotype was observed a handful of times. The chain employs TRBV7-2 and TRBJ2-3; D tentatively fits TRBD1 or TRBD2 (6 bases each). The CDR3 extends over 15 amino acids. Per the germline V gene, CDR1 is SGHTA and CDR2 is FQGNSA. Trimming pared 2 bases from V and 0 bases from J, leaving 9 bases between. CDR3 sequence: CASSLIGGSTDTQYF. The CDR3 nucleotides are TGTGCCAGCAGCTTAATAGGGGGGAGCACAGATACGCAGTATTTT.

This clonotype came up a few times. The chain combines TRBV9 with TRBJ2-7, with unresolved D. Germline V gene sequence: CDR1 SGDLS, CDR2 YYNGEE. This CDR3 spans 16 amino acids. The ends were cut back, 0 bases at V and 0 bases at J, with 13 bases in the middle. The CDR3 reads CASSVGNEDPSYEQYF. CDR3 bases: TGTGCCAGCAGCGTAGGAAATGAGGACCCCTCCTACGAGCAGTACTTC.

The sample holds a few counts of this clonotype. The chain is built from TRBV5-8 and TRBJ1-2; D unresolved. Germline CDR1 is SGHTS and CDR2 is YDEGEE. The CDR3 consists of 14 residues. V dropped 0 bases and J dropped 1 base, with 7 bases sitting between them. The CDR3 region has the DNA TGTGCCAGCAGCTTGGACTCAAATAACTATGGCTACACCTTC. Encoded protein: CASSLDSNNYGYTF. The full variable domain, completed using reference TRBV5-8 and TRBJ1-2, is EAGVTQSPTHLIKTRGQQATLRCSPISGHTSVYWYQQALGLGLQFLLWYDEGEERNRGNFPPRFSGRQFPNYSSELNVNALELEDSALYLCASSLDSNNYGYTFGSGTRLTVV.